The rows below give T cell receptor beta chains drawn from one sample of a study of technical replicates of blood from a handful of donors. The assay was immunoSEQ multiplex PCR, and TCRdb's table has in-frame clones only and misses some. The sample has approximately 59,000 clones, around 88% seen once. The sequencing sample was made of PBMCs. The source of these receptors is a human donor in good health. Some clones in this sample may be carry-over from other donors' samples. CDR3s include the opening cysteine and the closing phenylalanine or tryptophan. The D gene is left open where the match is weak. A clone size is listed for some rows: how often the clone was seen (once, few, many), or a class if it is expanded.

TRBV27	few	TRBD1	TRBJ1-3	TGTGCCAGCAGACCCACAGGGGCTGGAAACACCATATATTTT	CASRPTGAGNTIYF
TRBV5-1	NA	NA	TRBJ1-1	TGCGCCAGCAGCTGGGATTACGGATCCCGGGGGACTGAAGCTTTCTTT	CASSWDYGSRGTEAFF
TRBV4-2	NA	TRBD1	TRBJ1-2	TGTGCCAGCGGACCAGGGGGCCCTAATGGCTACACCTTC	CASGPGGPNGYTF
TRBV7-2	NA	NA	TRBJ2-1	TGTGCCAGCAGCTGGAGTGATCCCGTGACCTACAATGAGCAGTTCTTC	CASSWSDPVTYNEQFF
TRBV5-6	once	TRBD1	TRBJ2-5	TGTGCCAGCAGCTCGGGACAGCCTCAGAAGACCCAGTACTTC	CASSSGQPQKTQYF
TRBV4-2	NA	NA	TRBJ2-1	TGTGCCAGCAGCCAAGACGGGCTAGCCGATTACAATGAGCAGTTCTTC	CASSQDGLADYNEQFF
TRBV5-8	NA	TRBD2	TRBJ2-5	TGTGCCAGCAGCTCCAGAGCGGGAGCAGGGGAGACCCAGTACTTC	CASSSRAGAGETQYF
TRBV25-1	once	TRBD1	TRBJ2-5	TGTGCCAGCAGTGAATACACTTTATGGGACAGGGGGAAGACCCAGTACTTC	CASSEYTLWDRGKTQYF
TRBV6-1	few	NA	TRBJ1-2	TGTGCCAGCAGAGGGACAACTAACTATGGCTACACCTTC	CASRGTTNYGYTF
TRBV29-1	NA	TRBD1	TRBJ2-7	TGCAGCGTCGAGGCCGGACAGGGGAGCGAGCAGTACTTC	CSVEAGQGSEQYF
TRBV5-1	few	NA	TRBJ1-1	TGCGCCAGCCAGGCGGAGGGAGGTACTGAAGCTTTCTTT	CASQAEGGTEAFF
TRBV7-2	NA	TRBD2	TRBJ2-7	TGTGCCAGCAGCTTAGGGACTAGCACCCGAGAGCAGTACTTC	CASSLGTSTREQYF
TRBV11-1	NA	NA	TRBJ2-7	TGTGCCAGCAGCTTGGGCTGGACTACCAACTACGAGCAGTACTTC	CASSLGWTTNYEQYF
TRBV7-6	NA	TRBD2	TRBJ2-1	TGTGCCAGCAGCCCCGGGACTAGCGGGGCTTACAATGAGCAGTTCTTC	CASSPGTSGAYNEQFF
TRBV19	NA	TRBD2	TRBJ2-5	TGTGCCAGTAGCCGGGGGAGGGGTGTTCAAGAGACCCAGTACTTC	CASSRGRGVQETQYF
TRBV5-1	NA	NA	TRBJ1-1	TGCGCCAGCAGCTGGGGGAGGGTGACTGAAGCTTTCTTT	CASSWGRVTEAFF
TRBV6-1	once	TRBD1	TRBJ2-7	TGTGCCAGCAGTGATCGACCGGGACAGCCCTACGAGCAGTACTTC	CASSDRPGQPYEQYF
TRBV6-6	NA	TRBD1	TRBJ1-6	TGTGCCAGCAGTTATCTCGGACAGGGGATATCACCCCTCCACTTT	CASSYLGQGISPLHF
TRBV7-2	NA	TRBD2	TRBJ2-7	TGTGCCAGCAGCGCGGCGGCTAGCGGGGGGGCTAAGTACGAGCAGTACTTC	CASSAAASGGAKYEQYF
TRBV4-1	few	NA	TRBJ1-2	TGCGCCAGCAGCCAAGATCCTCTCCGACAGAGGTTTGGCTACACCTTC	CASSQDPLRQRFGYTF
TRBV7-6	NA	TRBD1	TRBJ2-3	TGTGCCAGCAGCTTGGACAGGGCGCAGTATTTT	CASSLDRAQYF
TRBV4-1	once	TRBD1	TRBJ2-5	TGCGCCAGCAGTGCCGCGCCGACAGGGCACGAGACCCAGTACTTC	CASSAAPTGHETQYF
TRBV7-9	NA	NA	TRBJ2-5	TGTGCCAGCAGCTTATCAGCAGCAGACGGGGAGACCCAGTACTTC	CASSLSAADGETQYF
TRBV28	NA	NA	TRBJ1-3	TGTGCCAGCAGTACGATGGGAGGAACTGGAAACACCATATATTTT	CASSTMGGTGNTIYF
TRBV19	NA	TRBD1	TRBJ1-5	TGTGCCAGTAGTCCTGAGAGGGGACAGTCGGTTCAGCCCCAGCATTTT	CASSPERGQSVQPQHF
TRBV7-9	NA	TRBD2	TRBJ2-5	TGTGCCAGCAGCTTAACTAGCGGGGGGTTTCAAGAGACCCAGTACTTC	CASSLTSGGFQETQYF
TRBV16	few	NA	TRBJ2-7	TGTGCCAGCAGCCCCCGAAGCAGGCGCTCCTACGAGCAGTACTTC	CASSPRSRRSYEQYF
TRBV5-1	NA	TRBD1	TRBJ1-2	TGCGCCAGCAGCTTAGGGGACAGGGCCTATGGCTACACCTTC	CASSLGDRAYGYTF
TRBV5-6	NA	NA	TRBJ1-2	TGTGCCAGCAGCCTGTCCCGTACATCCGTCTATGGCTACACCTTC	CASSLSRTSVYGYTF
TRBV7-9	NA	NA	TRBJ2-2	TGTGCCAGCAGCCAGGGTGGCACCGGGGAGCTGTTTTTT	CASSQGGTGELFF
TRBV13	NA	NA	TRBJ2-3	TGTGCCAGCAGCTTAGGCCTCGGGAGCACAGATACGCAGTATTTT	CASSLGLGSTDTQYF
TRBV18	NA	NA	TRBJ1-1	TGTGCCAGCTCACTCCGGTCGGGGGACACTGAAGCTTTCTTT	CASSLRSGDTEAFF
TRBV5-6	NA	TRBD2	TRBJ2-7	TGTGCCAGCAGCAATACCGGGACTAGATACGAGCAGTACTTC	CASSNTGTRYEQYF